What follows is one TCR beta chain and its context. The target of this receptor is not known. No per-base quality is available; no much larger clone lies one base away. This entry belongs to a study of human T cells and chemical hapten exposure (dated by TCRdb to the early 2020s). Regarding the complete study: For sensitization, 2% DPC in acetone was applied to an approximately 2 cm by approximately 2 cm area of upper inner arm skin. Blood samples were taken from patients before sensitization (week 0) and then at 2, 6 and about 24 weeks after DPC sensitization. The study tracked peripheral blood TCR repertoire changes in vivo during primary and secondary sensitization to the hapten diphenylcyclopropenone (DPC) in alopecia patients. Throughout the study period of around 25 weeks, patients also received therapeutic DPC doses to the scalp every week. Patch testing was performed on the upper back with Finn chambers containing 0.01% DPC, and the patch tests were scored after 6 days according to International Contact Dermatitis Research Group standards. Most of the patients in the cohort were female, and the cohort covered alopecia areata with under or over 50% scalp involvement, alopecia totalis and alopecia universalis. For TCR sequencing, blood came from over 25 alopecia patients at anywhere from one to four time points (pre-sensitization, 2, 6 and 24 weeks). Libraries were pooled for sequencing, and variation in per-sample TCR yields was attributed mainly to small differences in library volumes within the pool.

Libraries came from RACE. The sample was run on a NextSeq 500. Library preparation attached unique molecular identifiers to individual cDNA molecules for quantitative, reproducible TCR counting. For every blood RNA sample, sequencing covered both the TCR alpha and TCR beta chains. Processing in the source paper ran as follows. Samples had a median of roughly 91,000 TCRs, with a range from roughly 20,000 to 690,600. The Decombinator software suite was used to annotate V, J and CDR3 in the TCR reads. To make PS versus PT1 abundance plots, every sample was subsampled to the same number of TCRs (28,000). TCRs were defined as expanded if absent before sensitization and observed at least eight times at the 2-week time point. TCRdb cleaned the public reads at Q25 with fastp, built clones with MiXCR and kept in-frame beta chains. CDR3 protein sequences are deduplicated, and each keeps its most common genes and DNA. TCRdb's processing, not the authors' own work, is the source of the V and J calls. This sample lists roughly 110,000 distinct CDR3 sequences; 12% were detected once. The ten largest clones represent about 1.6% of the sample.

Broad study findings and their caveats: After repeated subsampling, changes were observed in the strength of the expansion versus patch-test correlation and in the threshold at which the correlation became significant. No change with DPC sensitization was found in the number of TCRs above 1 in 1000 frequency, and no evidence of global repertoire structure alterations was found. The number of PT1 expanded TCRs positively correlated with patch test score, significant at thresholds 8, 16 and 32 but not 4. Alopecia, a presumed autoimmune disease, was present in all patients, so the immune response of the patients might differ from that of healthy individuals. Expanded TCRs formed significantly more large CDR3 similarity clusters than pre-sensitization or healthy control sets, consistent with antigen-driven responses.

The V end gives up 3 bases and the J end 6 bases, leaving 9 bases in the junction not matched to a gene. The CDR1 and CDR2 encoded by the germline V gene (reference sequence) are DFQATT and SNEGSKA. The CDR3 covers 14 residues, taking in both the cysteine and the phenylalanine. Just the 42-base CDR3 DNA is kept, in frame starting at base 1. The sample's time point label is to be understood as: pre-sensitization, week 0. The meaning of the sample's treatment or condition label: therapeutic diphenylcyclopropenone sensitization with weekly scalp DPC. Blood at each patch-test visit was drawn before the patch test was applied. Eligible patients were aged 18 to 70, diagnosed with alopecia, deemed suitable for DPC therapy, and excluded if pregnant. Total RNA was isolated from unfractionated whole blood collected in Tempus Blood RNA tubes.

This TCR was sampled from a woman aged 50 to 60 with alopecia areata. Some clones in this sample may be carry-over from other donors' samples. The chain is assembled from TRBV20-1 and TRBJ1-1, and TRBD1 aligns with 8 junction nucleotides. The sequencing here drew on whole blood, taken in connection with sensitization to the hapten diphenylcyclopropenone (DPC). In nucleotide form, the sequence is TGCAGTGCTAGTCCCACAGGGGGGGGAGCTGAAGCTTTCTTT. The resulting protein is CSASPTGGGAEAFF.